The 32 T cell receptor beta chains presented below share a single source sample, sequenced in a study of brain metastases from non-small cell lung cancer. The data were produced by immunoSEQ multiplex PCR, yet TCRdb's version contains in-frame clones alone and is incomplete. The table includes 3,500 to 5,500 clones, around nine tenths detected once. Sequencing used tissue from a brain metastasis. The receptors were gathered from a donor over 35 with non-small cell lung cancer.

J is TRBJ2-7 and V is TRBV11-3; 7 nucleotides match TRBD2. CDR1 is SGHNT and CDR2 is YENEEA in the germline V gene. The CDR3 runs 12 residues. J lost 8 bases, V lost 5 bases, and 6 bases had no gene match. CDR3 nucleotide sequence: TGTGCCAGCAGCCCGGGGGGTCATAAGCAGTACTTC. Amino acids: CASSPGGHKQYF.

This chain connects TRBV6-1 to TRBJ2-5, with D maybe TRBD2 (6 bases). Germline loops: CDR1 MNHNS, CDR2 SASEGT. The CDR3 totals 13 residues. V was shortened by 2 bases and J by 7 bases, with 11 bases between the two germline ends. In nucleotides, the CDR3 is TGTGCCAGCAGTGAACGGGAGACCGGGACCCAGTACTTC. Protein product: CASSERETGTQYF.

This rearrangement joins TRBV4-3 to TRBJ2-2; no firm D call. Trimming removed 2 bases at V and 1 base at J, with 8 bases between. Germline-derived CDR1 and CDR2 are LGHNA and YSLEER. The CDR3 loop spans 15 amino acids. CDR3 sequence: CASSQSPWNTGELFF. CDR3 nucleotides: TGCGCCAGCAGCCAATCCCCGTGGAACACCGGGGAGCTGTTTTTT.

V is TRBV7-2 and J is TRBJ2-2, with D perhaps TRBD1 (5 bases). The DNA matches TRBJ1-3 better at its end, which makes the J call doubtful. Germline assignment: CDR1 SGHTA and CDR2 FQGNSA. This CDR3 spans 13 amino acids. The CDR3 spells CASSLAGRNTIYF. CDR3 sequence (DNA): TGTGCCAGCAGCTTGGCAGGGAGAAACACCATATATTTT.

V is TRBV7-3 and J is TRBJ2-7, with unresolved D. V was pared by 1 base and J by 2 bases, with 21 bases between. CDR1 is SGHTA, CDR2 FQGTGA, per germline. This CDR3 is built from 18 residues. The CDR3: CASSLNSVFPPLAYEQYF. Written as DNA, the CDR3 is TGTGCCAGCAGCTTAAATTCGGTGTTCCCTCCCCTCGCCTACGAGCAGTACTTC. The whole variable domain, remainder taken from reference TRBV7-3 and TRBJ2-7, is GAGVSQTPSNKVTEKGKYVELRCDPISGHTALYWYRQSLGQGPEFLIYFQGTGAADDSGLPNDRFFAVRPEGSVSTLKIQRTERGDSAVYLCASSLNSVFPPLAYEQYFGPGTRLTVT.

Points on this clone: One end of the junction does not line up with germline, which may come from a read error. V gene TRBV7-9 combines with J gene TRBJ1-2, with 7 bases lining up with TRBD1. Germline CDR1 reads SEHNR; CDR2 reads FQNEAQ (reference sequence). The CDR3 runs to 15 residues. CDR3 sequence reads: CANSPSTGWGYGYTF. Here the CDR3 DNA reads TGTGCCAACAGCCCTTCGACAGGGTGGGGCTATGGCTACACCTTC.

The J gene is TRBJ2-1, the V gene TRBV2; D tentatively fits TRBD1 or TRBD2 (6 bases each). Germline loops: CDR1 SNHLY, CDR2 FYNNEI. The CDR3 has 15 residues. Deletions cut 0 bases from V and 2 bases from J, with 8 bases between. CDR3 sequence reads: CASSEAGGPYNEQFF. The CDR3 nucleotides read TGTGCCAGCAGTGAAGCGGGGGGCCCCTACAATGAGCAGTTCTTC.

This chain links TRBV5-1 with TRBJ2-3; TRBD1 matches at 8 bases. The CDR3 runs 14 residues. The trim removed 4 bases at V and 4 bases at J, leaving 5 bases unmatched. Germline V gives CDR1 SGHRS, CDR2 YFSETQ. The CDR3 here is CASSRGDRSDTQYF. As DNA, the CDR3 is TGCGCCAGCAGCAGAGGGGACAGGTCAGATACGCAGTATTTT.

The chain employs TRBV11-3 and TRBJ1-2, with 8 positions matching TRBD1. Germline V gene data show CDR1 as SGHNT and CDR2 as YENEEA. The CDR3 sequence is 15 residues long. After removal of 1 base from V and 6 bases from J, the junction contained 7 bases not matched to a gene. The CDR3 region has the DNA TGTGCCAGCAGCTTAGGGTGGGCAGGGGGCGATGGCTACACCTTC. Protein: CASSLGWAGGDGYTF.

The chain is built from TRBV12-3 or TRBV12-4 and TRBJ1-1, with unresolved D. The CDR3 consists of 12 residues. Trimming removed 6 bases at V and 4 bases at J, with 9 bases between. The CDR3 sequence: CASSDLGTEAFF. CDR3 DNA sequence: TGTGCCAGCAGCGATCTGGGCACTGAAGCTTTCTTT.

The J gene is TRBJ2-2, the V gene TRBV5-1; D unresolved. The ends were cut back, 0 bases at V and 6 bases at J, with 9 bases in the middle. This CDR3 has 14 amino acids. Germline V lookup: CDR1 SGHRS, CDR2 YFSETQ. The CDR3 coding sequence is TGCGCCAGCAGCTTGGTACCCACCCCCGGGGAGCTGTTTTTT. Translated, it gives CASSLVPTPGELFF. Full variable domain (rest looked up from reference TRBV5-1 and TRBJ2-2): KAGVTQTPRYLIKTRGQQVTLSCSPISGHRSVSWYQQTPGQGLQFLFEYFSETQRNKGNFPGRFSGRQFSNSRSEMNVSTLELGDSALYLCASSLVPTPGELFFGEGSRLTVL.

This chain's CDR3 is CASSQGGGLQETQYF. CDR3 nucleotide sequence: TGCGCCAGCAGCCAAGGGGGGGGACTTCAAGAGACCCAGTACTTC. This chain uses TRBV4-3 with TRBJ2-5; 7 positions match TRBD2. There are 15 residues in the CDR3. Germline-derived CDR1 and CDR2 are LGHNA and YSLEER. After removal of 1 base from V and 2 bases from J, the junction contained 4 bases not matched to a gene.

The chain is built from TRBV28 and TRBJ2-7; D is ambiguous. The germline gives CDR1 MDHEN, CDR2 SYDVKM. CDR3 length equals 11 residues. Between the trimmed V and J ends, which lost 6 bases and 4 bases, there was a span of 7 bases. The CDR3 reads CASSYRYEQYF. The CDR3 DNA follows: TGTGCCAGCAGCTACCGATACGAGCAGTACTTC.

V gene TRBV9 combines with J gene TRBJ1-6; D is possibly TRBD1 (5 bases). Germline CDR1 SGDLS, CDR2 YYNGEE. The CDR3 has 16 residues. V was cut by 1 base and J by 5 bases, with 13 bases left in between. The CDR3 sequence: CASSVSVGQNNSPLHF. The CDR3 DNA sequence: TGTGCCAGCAGCGTATCTGTAGGACAAAATAATTCACCCCTCCACTTT.

Concerning this clone itself: The junction differs from germline at one of its ends, possibly a read error. The CDR3 reads CASSRDRGDEQFF. In DNA form, the CDR3 reads TGTGCCAGCAGCCGGGACAGGGGCGATGAACAGTTCTTC. This chain joins TRBV7-8 and TRBJ2-1, with 10 bases matching TRBD1. CDR1 is SGHVS and CDR2 is FQNEAQ in the germline V gene. CDR3 length equals 13 residues.

The chain carries TRBV2 and TRBJ1-3, with D unclear. CDR1 and CDR2 (germline): SNHLY, FYNNEI. V lost 2 bases to trimming and J lost 0 bases, with 5 bases between them. The CDR3 spans 14 residues. The CDR3 sequence is CASSEWVSGNTIYF. Written as DNA, the CDR3 is TGTGCCAGCAGTGAATGGGTCTCTGGAAACACCATATATTTT.

This chain uses TRBV2 with TRBJ1-5; D may be TRBD1 (6 bases). Trimming took off 6 bases at V and 6 bases at J, with 18 bases between the two ends. This CDR3 has 15 amino acids. Germline V gene data show CDR1 as SNHLY and CDR2 as FYNNEI. In DNA, the CDR3 is TGTGCCAGCAGCACCCGGACAGCTCCCAGTCAGCCCCAGCATTTT. The encoded protein is CASSTRTAPSQPQHF.

The chain joins TRBV30 to TRBJ1-5; 8 bases fit TRBD1. Germline V gene sequence: CDR1 GTSNPN, CDR2 SVGIG (reference sequence). The V and J ends lost 3 bases and 4 bases, in that order; junction bases with no gene match: 2. This CDR3 comprises 13 residues. The CDR3 DNA reads TGTGCCTGGAGAGGACAGGGAAATCAGCCCCAGCATTTT. Amino acid sequence: CAWRGQGNQPQHF.

The V gene is TRBV19, the J gene TRBJ1-6, with D hard to call. Germline V gives CDR1 LNHDA, CDR2 SQIVND (reference sequence). The CDR3 consists of 17 residues. V was pared by 3 bases and J by 0 bases, with 12 bases between. CDR3 in DNA: TGTGCCAGTAGTATCGTATCGGGTAGCTCCTATAATTCACCCCTCCACTTT. The encoded protein is CASSIVSGSSYNSPLHF.

This rearrangement joins TRBV7-2 to TRBJ2-2; 7 bases map to TRBD2. Trimming cost V 2 bases and J 16 bases; bases outside gene matches: 10. Germline V CDR1 and CDR2: SGHTA, FQGNSA. The CDR3 has 13 amino acids. As DNA, the CDR3 is TGTGCCAGCAGCTTAATCGGGCCGGGGAGGGGGTTTTTT. As protein: CASSLIGPGRGFF.

This chain uses TRBV19 with TRBJ2-3, with D possibly matching TRBD2 (5 bases). Germline V lookup: CDR1 LNHDA, CDR2 SQIVND (reference sequence). The V gene lost 6 bases and the J gene lost 0 bases, with 13 bases spanning the gap. This CDR3 is 15 amino acids long. The CDR3 spells CASSLSRVSTDTQYF. As DNA, the CDR3 is TGTGCCAGTAGCCTATCGCGGGTTAGCACAGATACGCAGTATTTT.

This rearrangement joins TRBV5-4 to TRBJ2-5, with unresolved D. Trimming shortened V by 5 bases and J by 1 base, and 15 bases separated the two germline ends. This CDR3 comprises 15 residues. From germline, CDR1 is SGHNT and CDR2 YYREEE (reference sequence). The CDR3 loop reads CASSNRKETQETQYF. The DNA for the CDR3 is TGTGCCAGCAGTAATAGGAAGGAAACCCAAGAGACCCAGTACTTC.

The rearrangement links TRBV6-5 to TRBJ2-7; 7 bases fit TRBD1. Germline V gene sequence: CDR1 MNHEY, CDR2 SVGAGI. The CDR3 is 15 residues long. J lost 7 bases, V lost 5 bases, and 14 bases had no gene match. The CDR3 sequence is CASSKLWDSNREQYF. CDR3 bases: TGTGCCAGCAGTAAATTATGGGACAGCAACCGGGAGCAGTACTTC.

This clone was detected once. The chain carries TRBV11-3 and TRBJ2-7, with TRBD2 matching over 7 bases. Germline CDR1 is SGHNT and CDR2 is YENEEA. There are 14 residues in the CDR3. J gave up 5 bases and V 2 bases, and 6 bases lay outside the gene matches. The CDR3 protein is CASSLNGRANEQYF. In DNA form, the CDR3 reads TGTGCCAGCAGCTTAAATGGGAGGGCGAACGAGCAGTACTTC. The full variable domain, rest sourced from reference TRBV11-3 and TRBJ2-7, is EAGVVQSPRYKIIEKKQPVAFWCNPISGHNTLYWYLQNLGQGPELLIRYENEEAVDDSQLPKDRFSAERLKGVDSTLKIQPAELGDSAVYLCASSLNGRANEQYFGPGTRLTVT.

The table lists this clone with a few counts. This rearrangement joins TRBV11-3 to TRBJ2-5; 7 bases align to TRBD2. The length of the CDR3 is 16 residues. Germline lookup yields CDR1 SGHNT and CDR2 YENEEA. The ends lost 2 bases at V and 1 base at J; junction bases unmatched: 7. For the CDR3, the DNA is TGTGCCAGCAGCTTAAACCTCCCGGGGGGCCAAGAGACCCAGTACTTC. Translating gives CASSLNLPGGQETQYF.

V and J are TRBV5-1 and TRBJ2-2; 11 bases map to TRBD2. Losses at the gene ends were 5 bases for V and 2 bases for J; bases not matched to a gene: 5. The CDR3 runs to 16 residues. Germline V lookup: CDR1 SGHRS, CDR2 YFSETQ. The CDR3 loop is CASRITSGRNTGELFF. CDR3 bases: TGCGCCAGCAGAATCACTAGCGGGAGAAACACCGGGGAGCTGTTTTTT. The full variable domain, its missing parts supplied by reference TRBV5-1 and TRBJ2-2, is KAGVTQTPRYLIKTRGQQVTLSCSPISGHRSVSWYQQTPGQGLQFLFEYFSETQRNKGNFPGRFSGRQFSNSRSEMNVSTLELGDSALYLCASRITSGRNTGELFFGEGSRLTVL.

The rearrangement uses TRBV24-1 and TRBJ2-1; D might be TRBD1 (5 bases). The CDR3 has 14 amino acids. Germline-derived CDR1 and CDR2 are KGHDR and SFDVKD. V lost 4 bases, J lost 10 bases, and 16 bases lay in between. CDR3 residues: CATSEIPGRGEQFF. Written as DNA, the CDR3 is TGTGCCACCAGTGAGATCCCAGGGCGAGGCGAGCAGTTCTTC.

This clone was picked up a small number of times. The CDR3 sequence: CASSLVAGATYGYTF. The CDR3 region has the DNA TGTGCCAGCAGCTTAGTGGCAGGGGCCACCTATGGCTACACCTTC. The chain has TRBV7-9 and TRBJ1-2; tentatively, D is TRBD1 (6 bases). The germline V and J ends were trimmed by 1 base and 4 bases, with 13 bases remaining between them. This CDR3 comprises 15 residues. CDR1 is SEHNR, CDR2 FQNEAQ, per germline (reference sequence).

V is TRBV4-3 and J is TRBJ1-2, with a weak D call TRBD1 (6 bases). Trimming left V 0 bases short and J 12 bases short, with 20 bases between. Germline-derived CDR1 and CDR2 are LGHNA and YSLEER. The CDR3 runs to 15 residues. The CDR3 reads CASSQDQGRRRGHTF. The CDR3 nucleotides are TGCGCCAGCAGCCAAGATCAGGGGCGCCGCCGGGGCCACACCTTC.

The V and J genes are TRBV6-2 or TRBV6-3 and TRBJ2-7; D is unresolved. Deletions cut 4 bases from V and 2 bases from J, with 3 bases between. The CDR3 is made up of 11 amino acids. Germline CDR1 reads MNHEY; CDR2 reads SVGEGT. The CDR3 is CASSFAYEQYF. DNA of the CDR3: TGTGCCAGCAGTTTTGCCTACGAGCAGTACTTC.

In regard to this clone: The junction shows a germline mismatch at one end, possibly a read error. The chain carries TRBV4-3 and TRBJ2-7, with unresolved D. Germline loops: CDR1 LGHNA, CDR2 YSLEER. The CDR3 contains 13 residues. CDR3 in DNA: TGCGCCAGCAGTCCCTTTACTGGATATGAGCAGTATTTC. Amino acids: CASSPFTGYEQYF.

This clone was counted once. J is TRBJ1-1 and V is TRBV19, with TRBD1 as a possible D gene (5 bases). The CDR3 is made up of 14 amino acids. Looked up from germline, CDR1 is LNHDA and CDR2 is SQIVND (reference sequence). V was trimmed by 3 bases and J by 5 bases, leaving 13 bases between them. The CDR3 DNA follows: TGTGCCAGTAGTATGGTGAGGGGAAAGACTGAAGCTTTCTTT. Its protein is CASSMVRGKTEAFF. Full variable domain (remainder filled in from reference TRBV19 and TRBJ1-1): DGGITQSPKYLFRKEGQNVTLSCEQNLNHDAMYWYRQDPGQGLRLIYYSQIVNDFQKGDIAEGYSVSREKKESFPLTVTSAQKNPTAFYLCASSMVRGKTEAFFGQGTRLTVV.